The source of this T cell receptor beta chain is a study of blood T cells in healthy people across ages. CDR3 size: 13 residues. The V gene's germline CDR1 is SQVTM and CDR2 ANQGSEA. The V segment lost 6 bases and the J segment 3 bases; nucleotides outside the gene matches: 4. This clonotype was seen a few times. A second PCR, run for roughly 6 to 11 cycles, used a sample-barcoded 5' primer plus a J-beta primer mix. TCRdb fed the 5' RACE reads into MiXCR, producing one record per CDR3 protein. The table has about 1.4 million distinct CDR3 sequences, 55% to 75% seen once. The chain is built from TRBV29-1 and TRBJ2-1; 8 nucleotides agree with TRBD2. The sequenced material came from blood. The sequence was collected from a man younger than 35 in good health. CDR3 nucleotides: TGCAGCGTAAAAGCGGGGGACTACAATGAGCAGTTCTTC. It is translated as CSVKAGDYNEQFF.